Sequencing of this T cell receptor beta chain was carried out in a study of blood T cell repertoires in COVID-19 (dated by TCRdb to about 2020). Turning to the overall study: Samples from collaborators originated in the United States, Italy and Spain and spanned both the acute and convalescent phases of COVID-19. The prospective study material was composed of cDNA or gDNA derived from T cells, B-cell-depleted T cells, or PBMCs. Subjects who had been exposed to COVID-19, were actively infected with it, or had recovered from it provided the deeply sampled blood TCRbeta repertoires that made up the dataset. The repertoires were released in a freely available public database intended as a resource for research on the immune response to SARS-CoV-2. The samples were drawn from the first 160 participants of the ongoing ImmuneRACE study and from 950 to 1,500 subjects provided by 6 global collaborators. Sample metadata almost always included a de-identified subject ID, COVID-19 status, age in years and sex. Where available, HLA class I and class II types were taken from metadata supplied by the sample provider and were not determined by assay-based typing.

One collaborating source in Seattle enrolled patients while the patients were actively infected and followed the patients over time throughout the course of disease. The collaborating institutions used their own protocols to collect whole blood in K2EDTA tubes. For TCRbeta analysis, collaborators shipped samples as frozen whole blood, isolated PBMCs, or DNA extracted from either of those sample types. About this clone: The antigen it recognizes is unknown. Base qualities are not provided; no much larger clone lies one nucleotide away.

The immunoSEQ Assay, a bias-controlled multiplex PCR, was used to amplify TCRbeta CDR3 regions from genomic DNA. In the source study's methods: Within the assay, amplification of reference gene primers was used to estimate how many nucleated cells each sample contained. To quantify the absolute abundance of each unique TCRbeta CDR3 rearrangement, sequence reads were collapsed and filtered. For each sample, productive Simpson clonality was calculated by taking the square root of Simpson's diversity index across productive rearrangements. TCRdb obtained this table from immuneACCESS and retained in-frame rearrangements with V and J assigned. These tables miss some clones; where compared with another copy, unresolved V genes account for less than half of the shortfall, and the remainder is unexplained. The DNA was the basis for D and trimming; V, J and clone size are from that table. Within this sample are a few hundred thousand clones, with approximately 88% of them counted one time only. The ten largest account for over 9.5% of the sample.

V lost 6 bases and J lost 7 bases; the stretch between them is 15 bases long. Counted from cysteine to phenylalanine, this CDR3 has 13 amino acids. The read is trimmed to its CDR3 DNA, 39 bases read in frame from base 1. Points the paper makes about the study in general: Clinical and demographic metadata were provided uncurated, with the amount varying by source and participant.

The sequenced sample consisted of peripheral blood. This sequence uses TRBV12-3 or TRBV12-4 and TRBJ1-2, with TRBD1 as a weak D call on 5 bases. The TCR comes from a woman aged 50 to 60 with COVID-19, enrolled during active disease. This receptor carries the CDR3 CASSTGTSGGYTF. The DNA reads TGTGCCAGCAGCACCGGGACTTCTGGTGGCTACACCTTC.